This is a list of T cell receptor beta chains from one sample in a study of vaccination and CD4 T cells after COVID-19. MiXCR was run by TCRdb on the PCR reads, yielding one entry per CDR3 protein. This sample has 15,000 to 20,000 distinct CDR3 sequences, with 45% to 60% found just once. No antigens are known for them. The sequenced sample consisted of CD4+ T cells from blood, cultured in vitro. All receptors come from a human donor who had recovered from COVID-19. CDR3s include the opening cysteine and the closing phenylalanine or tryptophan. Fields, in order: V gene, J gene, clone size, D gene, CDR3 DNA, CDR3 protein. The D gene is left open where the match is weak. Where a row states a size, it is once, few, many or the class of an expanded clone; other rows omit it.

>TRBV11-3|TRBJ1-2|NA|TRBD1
TGTGCCAGCAGCTTAGAGAACAGGGGGGGAGATGGCTACACCTTC
CASSLENRGGDGYTF
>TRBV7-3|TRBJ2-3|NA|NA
TGTGCCAGCAGCGCTGGGTCAGATACGCAGTATTTT
CASSAGSDTQYF
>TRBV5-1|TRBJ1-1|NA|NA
TGCGCCAGCAGCTTGGCCGAAGGAGGGATGAACACTGAAGCTTTCTTT
CASSLAEGGMNTEAFF
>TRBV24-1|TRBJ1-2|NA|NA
TGTGCCACCGCCACAACCCCTTTCTATGGCTACACCTTC
CATATTPFYGYTF
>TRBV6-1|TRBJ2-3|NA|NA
TGTGCCAGCAGGGCCCCAGGGTCAGATACGCAGTATTTT
CASRAPGSDTQYF
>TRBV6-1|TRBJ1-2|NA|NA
TGTGCCAGAACCCGGCCCTTATGGGGCTATGGCTACACCTTC
CARTRPLWGYGYTF
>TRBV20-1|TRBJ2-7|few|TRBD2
TGCAGTGCTAGGGCGCCGGGACTAGCGCTTAGCTCCTACGAGCAGTACTTC
CSARAPGLALSSYEQYF
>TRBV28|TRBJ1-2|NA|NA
TGTGCCAGCAGCCGGAGCAGTTTTGGCTACACCTTC
CASSRSSFGYTF
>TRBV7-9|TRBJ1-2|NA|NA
TGTGCCAGCAGCACCAGAGATGTTTACGGCTACACCTTC
CASSTRDVYGYTF
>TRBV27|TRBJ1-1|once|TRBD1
TGTGCCAGCAGGTCCCGGGACAGGGGTGTAACTGAAGCTTTCTTT
CASRSRDRGVTEAFF
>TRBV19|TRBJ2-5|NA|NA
TGTGCCAGTAGTAAGCAACAAGAGACCCAGTACTTC
CASSKQQETQYF
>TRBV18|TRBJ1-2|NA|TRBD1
TGTGCCAGCTCACAAGGACAGGGGGGCTATGGCTACACCTTC
CASSQGQGGYGYTF
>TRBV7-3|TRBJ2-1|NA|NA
TGTGCCAGCAGCCTACAGGACGGCAATGAGCAGTTCTTC
CASSLQDGNEQFF
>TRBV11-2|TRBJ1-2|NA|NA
TGTGCCAGCAGCTCCCAACGAGGCAGACCTAACTATGGCTACACCTTC
CASSSQRGRPNYGYTF
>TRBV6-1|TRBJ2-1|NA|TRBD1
TGTGCCAGCAGTGAAAGGATGGGACAGGGGGCGCGAAATGAGCAGTTCTTC
CASSERMGQGARNEQFF
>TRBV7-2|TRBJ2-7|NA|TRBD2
TGTGCCAGCAGGAGGGGACTAGCGGGAGGGGTGCAGTACTTC
CASRRGLAGGVQYF
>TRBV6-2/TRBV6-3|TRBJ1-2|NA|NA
TGTGCCAGCAGTCCTGGACACTACGGCTACACCTTC
CASSPGHYGYTF
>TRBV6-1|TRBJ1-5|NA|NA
TGTGCCAGCAGGGCCCAGAACAATCAGCCCCAGCATTTT
CASRAQNNQPQHF
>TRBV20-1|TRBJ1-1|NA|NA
TGCAGCACCGAGTGGCGGGGGGGAAGGAAAGACACTGAAGCTTTCTTT
CSTEWRGGRKDTEAFF
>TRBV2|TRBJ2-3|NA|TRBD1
TGTGCCAGCATCCCCGGTCAGGGGGTGTGGACAGATACGCAGTATTTT
CASIPGQGVWTDTQYF
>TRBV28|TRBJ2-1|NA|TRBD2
TGTGCCAGCAGTTTGGGACTAGCGGTGAATGAGCAGTTCTTC
CASSLGLAVNEQFF
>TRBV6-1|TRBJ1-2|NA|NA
TGTGCCAGCCGCCCACAGGGAAACTATGGCTACACCTTC
CASRPQGNYGYTF
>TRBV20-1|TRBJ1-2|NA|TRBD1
TGCAGTGCTAGCTTACAGGGGGCAAACTATGGCTACACCTTC
CSASLQGANYGYTF
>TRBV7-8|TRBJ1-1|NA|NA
TGTGCCAGCAGTTTACCTTCCTACAAGGACACTGAAGCTTTCTTT
CASSLPSYKDTEAFF
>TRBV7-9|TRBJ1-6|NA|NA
TGTGCCAGCAGGAGGAGGGACCTTGCCAATTCACCCCTCCACTTT
CASRRRDLANSPLHF
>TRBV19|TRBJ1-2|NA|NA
TGTGCCAGTAGTATAGAGCCAGGATGGGGCTACACCTTC
CASSIEPGWGYTF
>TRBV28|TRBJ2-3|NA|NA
TGTGCCAGCAGTTTCTGGGGGAGACGGGAGCAGACAGATACGCAGTATTTT
CASSFWGRREQTDTQYF
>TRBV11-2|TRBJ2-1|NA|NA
TGTGCCAGCAGCCCCACCCGGGGCGGGAAGGGTGAGCAGTTCTTC
CASSPTRGGKGEQFF
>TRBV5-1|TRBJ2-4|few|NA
TGCGCCAGCAGCTTGGGGGACACAGGGCTAAACATTCAGTACTTC
CASSLGDTGLNIQYF
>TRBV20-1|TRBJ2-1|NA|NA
TGCAGTGCCACGGGGGGACTGGGGGCTAATGTCTACAATGAGCAGTTCTTC
CSATGGLGANVYNEQFF
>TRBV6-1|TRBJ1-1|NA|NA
TGTGCCAGCAGCGAGCAGAGGGACACTGAAGCTTTCTTT
CASSEQRDTEAFF
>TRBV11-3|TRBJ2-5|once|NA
TGTGCCAGCAGCCCAGGAGGGACTCAGACCCAGTACTTC
CASSPGGTQTQYF
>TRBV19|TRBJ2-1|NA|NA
TGTGCCAGTAGTGATAGCCCCGTGCCTGAGCAGTTCTTC
CASSDSPVPEQFF
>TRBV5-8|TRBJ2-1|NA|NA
TGTGCCAGCAGCTTGGACAGATTGCGGTCCTACAATGAGCAGTTCTTC
CASSLDRLRSYNEQFF
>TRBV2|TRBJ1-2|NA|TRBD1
TGTGCCAGCAGTGACCGGGACAGGGTCCACACCTTC
CASSDRDRVHTF
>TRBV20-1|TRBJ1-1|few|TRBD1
TGCAGTGCTAGAAATCCCGGACAGGGGGGGGACACTGAAGCTTTCTTT
CSARNPGQGGDTEAFF
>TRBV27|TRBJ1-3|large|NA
TGTGCCAGCAGTCCCGGGCACTCTGGAAACACCATATATTTT
CASSPGHSGNTIYF
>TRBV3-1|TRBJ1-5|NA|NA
TGTGCCAGCAGCCAAGCCCCGGGGGCGGCCTATAGCAATCAGCCCCAGCATTTT
CASSQAPGAAYSNQPQHF
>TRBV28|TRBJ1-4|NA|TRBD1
TGTGCCAGCAGTTCGCTCCCGGGACAGGGTCCGGCACCGTTTTTT
CASSSLPGQGPAPFF
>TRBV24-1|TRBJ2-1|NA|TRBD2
TGTGCCACCAGCCGCGCGATAGCGGGTGACTCCTACAATGAGCAGTTCTTC
CATSRAIAGDSYNEQFF
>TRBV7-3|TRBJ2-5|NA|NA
TGTGCCAGCAGCTTAGGGGGGTTTGATATGGAGACCCAGTACTTC
CASSLGGFDMETQYF
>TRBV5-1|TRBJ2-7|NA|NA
TGCGCCAGCGGGGTTTCGGGAGCCTACGAGCAGTACTTC
CASGVSGAYEQYF
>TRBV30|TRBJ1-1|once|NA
TGTGCCTGGAGTGTAGGGCCCCCTGGAGCGGGGGCTGAAGCTTTCTTT
CAWSVGPPGAGAEAFF
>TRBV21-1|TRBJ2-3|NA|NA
TGTGCCAGCAGCTACCGACTAGCGGACATAGGGCAAACTAGCACAGATACGCAGTATTTT
CASSYRLADIGQTSTDTQYF
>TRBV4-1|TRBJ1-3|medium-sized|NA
TGCGCCAGCACCGCATGGCCCCAGGGGAGCACTGGAAACACCATATATTTT
CASTAWPQGSTGNTIYF
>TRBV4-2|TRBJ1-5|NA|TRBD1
TGTGCCAGCAGCCAAACCGGAGTGGGACAGGGGAATCAGCCCCAGCATTTT
CASSQTGVGQGNQPQHF
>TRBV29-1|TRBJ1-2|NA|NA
TGCAGCGTCCCGAGGACGGATGCGAATTATGGCCACACCTTC
CSVPRTDANYGHTF
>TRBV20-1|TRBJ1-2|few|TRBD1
TGCAGTGCTAGCGGGACAGGGGATTACTATGGCTACACCTTC
CSASGTGDYYGYTF
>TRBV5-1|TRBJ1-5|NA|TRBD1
TGCGCCAGCAGCACCGGGACAGGGGATCAGCCCCAGCATTTT
CASSTGTGDQPQHF
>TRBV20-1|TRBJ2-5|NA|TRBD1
TGCAGTGCGAGGGACAGGGTTGAGACCCAGTACTTC
CSARDRVETQYF
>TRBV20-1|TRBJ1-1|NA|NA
TGCAGTGTATCAGGGGTAGGGACTGAAGCTTTCTTT
CSVSGVGTEAFF